The 3 T cell receptor beta chains below come from one sample, sequenced in a study of T cell repertoires in cytomegalovirus infection. TCRdb reprocessed the reads via MiXCR and lists one record per CDR3 protein. The sample lists about 490,000 distinct CDR3 sequences, around 11% occurring once. Sequences were obtained from PBMCs. These receptor sequences come from a human donor in good health (CMV status not recorded). Some clones in this sample may be carry-over from other donors' samples.

The chain recombines TRBV7-9 with TRBJ1-4; D perhaps matches TRBD1 (6 bases). This CDR3 has 16 amino acids. V was shortened by 1 base and J by 7 bases, with 16 bases between the two germline ends. The germline V gene has CDR1 SEHNR and CDR2 FQNEAQ (reference sequence). This CDR3 is CASSLGSTTRGEKLFF. DNA of the CDR3: TGTGCCAGCAGCTTAGGATCGACAACCAGGGGTGAAAAACTGTTTTTT.

This clonotype appeared many times. The chain's CDR3 is CASTSNRDGYTF. Here the CDR3 DNA reads TGTGCCAGCACCTCAAACAGGGATGGCTACACCTTC. The genes are TRBV12-3 or TRBV12-4 and TRBJ1-2, with D possibly TRBD1 on 6 matching bases. Trimming took off 7 bases at V and 6 bases at J, with 12 bases between the two ends. CDR3 length: 12 residues.

In this sample, this clonotype turned up many times. The chain employs TRBV11-3 and TRBJ2-2; D unresolved. V dropped 3 bases and J dropped 4 bases, with 15 bases sitting between them. The CDR3 sequence is 16 residues long. Germline CDR1 is SGHNT and CDR2 is YENEEA. CDR3 residues: CASSFASQRSTGELFF. In DNA, the CDR3 is TGTGCCAGCAGCTTCGCGAGCCAGAGGAGCACCGGGGAGCTGTTTTTT.